This T cell receptor beta chain was recorded in a study of early T cells in non-severe SARS-CoV-2 infection. V dropped 4 bases and J dropped 6 bases, with 22 bases sitting between them. The germline V gene encodes CDR1 MGHRA and CDR2 YSYEKL. This CDR3 region has 17 residues. TCRdb itself ran the 5' RACE reads through MiXCR, one entry per CDR3 protein. The table shows 50,000 to 75,000 distinct CDR3 sequences, with roughly 9% occurring only once. The rearrangement uses TRBV4-1 and TRBJ2-1; TRBD2 is a possible D gene (6 bases). Sequencing used whole blood, obtained at baseline. The sequence derives from an adult who was a healthcare worker with PCR-confirmed SARS-CoV-2 infection or an uninfected control (not recorded which). The CDR3 region is CASSLDTIAGLSNEQFF. CDR3 coding DNA: TGCGCCAGCAGCCTGGATACCATCGCGGGACTGTCCAATGAGCAGTTCTTC.